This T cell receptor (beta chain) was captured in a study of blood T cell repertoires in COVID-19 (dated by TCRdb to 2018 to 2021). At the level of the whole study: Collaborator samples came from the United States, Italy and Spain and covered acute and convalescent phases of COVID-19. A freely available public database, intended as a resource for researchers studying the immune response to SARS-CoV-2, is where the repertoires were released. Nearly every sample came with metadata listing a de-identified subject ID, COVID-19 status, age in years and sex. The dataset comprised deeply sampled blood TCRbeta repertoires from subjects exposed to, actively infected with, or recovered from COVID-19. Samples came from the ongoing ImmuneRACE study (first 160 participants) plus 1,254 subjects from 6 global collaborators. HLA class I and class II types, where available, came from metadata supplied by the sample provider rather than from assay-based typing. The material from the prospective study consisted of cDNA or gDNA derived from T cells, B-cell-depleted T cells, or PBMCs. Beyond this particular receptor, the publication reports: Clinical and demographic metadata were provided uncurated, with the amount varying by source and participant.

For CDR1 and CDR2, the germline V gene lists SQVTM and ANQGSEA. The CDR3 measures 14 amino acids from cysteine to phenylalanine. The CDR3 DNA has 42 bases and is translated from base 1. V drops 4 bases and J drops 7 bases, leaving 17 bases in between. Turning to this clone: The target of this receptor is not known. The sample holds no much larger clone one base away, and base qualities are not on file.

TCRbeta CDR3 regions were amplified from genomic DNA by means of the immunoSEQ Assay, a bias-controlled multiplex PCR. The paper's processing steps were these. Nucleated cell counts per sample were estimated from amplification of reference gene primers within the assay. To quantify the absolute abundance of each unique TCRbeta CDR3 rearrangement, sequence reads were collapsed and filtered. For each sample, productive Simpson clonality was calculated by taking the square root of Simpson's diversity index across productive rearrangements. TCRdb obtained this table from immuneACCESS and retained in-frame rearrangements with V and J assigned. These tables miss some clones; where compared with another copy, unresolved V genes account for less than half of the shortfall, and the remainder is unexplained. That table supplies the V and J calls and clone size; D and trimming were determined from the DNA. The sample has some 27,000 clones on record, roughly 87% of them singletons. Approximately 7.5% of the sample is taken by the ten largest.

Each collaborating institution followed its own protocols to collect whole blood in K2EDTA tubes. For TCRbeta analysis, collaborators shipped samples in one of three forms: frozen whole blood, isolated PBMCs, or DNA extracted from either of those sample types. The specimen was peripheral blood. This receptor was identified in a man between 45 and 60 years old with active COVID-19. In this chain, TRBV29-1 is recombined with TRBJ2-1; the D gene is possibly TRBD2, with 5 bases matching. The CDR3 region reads CSVGQVGVGNEQFF. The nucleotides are TGCAGCGTTGGGCAGGTCGGGGTCGGTAATGAGCAGTTCTTC.